A selection of T cell receptor beta chains follows, all from one sample in a study of esophageal squamous cell carcinoma under preoperative chemotherapy. TCRdb processed the PCR reads anew with MiXCR; each CDR3 protein has one entry. The repertoire holds some 32,000 distinct CDR3 sequences, with roughly 52% as singletons. The sample was taken from a patient given preoperative chemotherapy. Receptors were obtained from a human donor with esophageal squamous cell carcinoma. The donor label of this sample is uncertain. Each CDR3 is given with its conserved first and last residue. The order of the fields is CDR3 length, D gene, clone size, V gene, J gene, CDR3 protein, CDR3 DNA. A D gene is named only where the DNA matches it firmly. Not every row has a clone size; where given, it reads once, few, many or a size class.

>17|.|.|TRBV7-6|TRBJ2-5
CASSVGGGSPDQDTQYF
TGTGCCAGCAGCGTGGGGGGCGGGAGCCCTGACCAAGATACCCAGTACTTC
>15|.|.|TRBV7-6|TRBJ2-2
CASSSLSGGTGELFF
TGTGCCAGCAGCTCACTATCTGGGGGCACCGGGGAGCTGTTTTTT
>16|.|.|TRBV7-2|TRBJ2-4
CASSSTGGVGKNTQYF
TGTGCCAGCAGCTCGACGGGGGGCGTAGGCAAAAATACTCAGTACTTC
>14|.|.|TRBV7-6|TRBJ2-5
CPVTAVGAKNTQYF
TGCCCCGTCACGGCGGTGGGGGCCAAAAACACGCAGTATTTC
>16|TRBD2|many|TRBV7-3|TRBJ2-7
CASSLTSGTSFYEQYF
TGTGCCAGCAGCTTAACGTCCGGGACTAGTTTCTACGAGCAGTACTTC
>13|.|.|TRBV7-6|TRBJ2-3
CASSPVNTGTQYF
TGTGCCAGCAGCCCTGTGAACACAGGGACGCAGTATTTT
>15|TRBD2|.|TRBV6-5|TRBJ2-1
CASSSSGSGGGEQFF
TGTGCCAGCAGTTCCAGCGGGAGCGGGGGCGGTGAGCAGTTCTTC
>14|.|large|TRBV7-2|TRBJ2-4
CASSQLGRAGIQYF
TGTGCCAGCAGCCAATTGGGCAGGGCAGGCATTCAGTACTTC
>16|.|few|TRBV19|TRBJ2-7
CASSIGPIGPPTEQYF
TGTGCCAGTAGTATAGGACCCATTGGACCCCCTACGGAGCAGTACTTC
>15|.|.|TRBV7-8|TRBJ2-3
CAAGLGGRDQDTQYF
TGTGCCGCGGGGCTCGGGGGCCGGGACCAAGATACGCAGTATTTT
>15|.|.|TRBV7-2|TRBJ2-5
CGSSLAGGHQETQYF
TGTGGCAGCAGCCTCGCGGGCGGTCACCAAGAGACCCAGTACTTT